These T cell receptor beta chains were read from a single sample in a study of blood T cells in healthy people across ages. TCRdb analysed the 5' RACE reads with MiXCR anew, one entry per CDR3 protein. The repertoire has some 1.5 million distinct CDR3 sequences, approximately 43% of them found once; the top ten carry 4%. The material sequenced was blood. The receptors originated from a young woman in good health. The CDR3 runs from the conserved cysteine through the conserved F or W. Fields, in order: D gene, CDR3 length, J gene, clone size, V gene, CDR3 DNA, CDR3 protein. D genes are given only for firm matches. Expanded clones are given a class, and other clones once, few, many or no size at all.

D: TRBD1
length: 14
J: TRBJ2-7
size: few
V: TRBV7-8
DNA: TGTGCCAGCAGCATGGACAGGGGGCGGTACGAGCAGTACTTC
CDR3: CASSMDRGRYEQYF

D: .
length: 16
J: TRBJ2-3
size: .
V: TRBV20-1
DNA: TGCAGTGCTAGGGAAGATTTGGATCAAAGCACAGATACGCAGTATTTT
CDR3: CSAREDLDQSTDTQYF

D: TRBD2
length: 15
J: TRBJ2-7
size: .
V: TRBV9
DNA: TGTGCCAGCAGCGTAGCACTAGCGGGGGTCTACGAGCAGTACTTC
CDR3: CASSVALAGVYEQYF

D: .
length: 8
J: TRBJ2-5
size: .
V: TRBV4-3
DNA: TGCGCCGCCGAGGGGGTGTACTTC
CDR3: CAAEGVYF

D: TRBD2
length: 15
J: TRBJ2-7
size: .
V: TRBV6-5
DNA: TGTGCCAGCAGCCTGTCTATGACTAGCGGCTACGAGCAGTACTTC
CDR3: CASSLSMTSGYEQYF

D: TRBD2
length: 12
J: TRBJ2-3
size: .
V: TRBV20-1
DNA: TGCAGTGCGGGGACTAGGAAGGGTACGCAGTATTTT
CDR3: CSAGTRKGTQYF

D: .
length: 15
J: TRBJ2-3
size: .
V: TRBV24-1
DNA: TGTGCCACCAGTGAGGCGGGATTGAGCACAGATACGCAGTATTTT
CDR3: CATSEAGLSTDTQYF

D: .
length: 15
J: TRBJ1-2
size: .
V: TRBV12-3/TRBV12-4
DNA: TGTGCCAGCAGTTCCCACACGAGACAAAGGGATGGCTACACCTTC
CDR3: CASSSHTRQRDGYTF

D: .
length: 15
J: TRBJ1-1
size: .
V: TRBV3-1
DNA: TGTGCCAGCAGCCAAGGGTTAGGCCTGAACACTGAAGCTTTCTTT
CDR3: CASSQGLGLNTEAFF

D: TRBD2
length: 17
J: TRBJ2-3
size: .
V: TRBV12-3/TRBV12-4
DNA: TGTGCCAGCAGTTTAGCGTATAGCGGGGTTGAGGGAGATACGCAGTATTTT
CDR3: CASSLAYSGVEGDTQYF

D: TRBD2
length: 15
J: TRBJ2-5
size: once
V: TRBV7-2
DNA: TGTGCCAGCAGCCAGACTAGCGTAGGCCCCAATGAGCAGTACTTC
CDR3: CASSQTSVGPNEQYF

D: TRBD1
length: 13
J: TRBJ1-2
size: few
V: TRBV5-1
DNA: TGCGCCAGCAGCTCCGGACAGGGCCATGGCTACACCTTC
CDR3: CASSSGQGHGYTF

D: TRBD2
length: 19
J: TRBJ2-1
size: few
V: TRBV28
DNA: TGTGCCAGCACCTCCTTCTTGGGTAATGGCGGGAGGGGCTACAATGAGCAGTTCTTC
CDR3: CASTSFLGNGGRGYNEQFF

D: .
length: 14
J: TRBJ2-2
size: .
V: TRBV4-3
DNA: TGCGCCAGCAGCCAAGCTCCCTTGAGCGGTCAGCTGTTTTTT
CDR3: CASSQAPLSGQLFF

D: TRBD2
length: 14
J: TRBJ2-2
size: few
V: TRBV12-3/TRBV12-4
DNA: TGTGCCAGCAGTTTAGGGACTAGCGGCGGGGAGCTGTTTTTT
CDR3: CASSLGTSGGELFF

D: TRBD1
length: 15
J: TRBJ2-5
size: .
V: TRBV20-1
DNA: TGCAGTGCTAGTTCCGGGACAGAGTCCCAAGAGACCCAGTACTTC
CDR3: CSASSGTESQETQYF

D: .
length: 12
J: TRBJ1-2
size: .
V: TRBV29-1
DNA: TGCAGCGTCCGACCGGCTAACTATGGCTACACCTTC
CDR3: CSVRPANYGYTF

D: .
length: 15
J: TRBJ2-4
size: many
V: TRBV20-1
DNA: TGCAGTGCTGTCCGAAAGACAGGCAGCAAAAACATTCAGTACTTC
CDR3: CSAVRKTGSKNIQYF

D: TRBD2
length: 12
J: TRBJ2-3
size: many
V: TRBV12-3/TRBV12-4
DNA: TGTGCCAGCCGGGGGGTTGAAGATACGCAGTATTTT
CDR3: CASRGVEDTQYF

D: TRBD2
length: 14
J: TRBJ2-1
size: .
V: TRBV7-9
DNA: TGTGCCGGCAGCCCGGGACTAGCGGGCAATGAGCAGTTCTTC
CDR3: CAGSPGLAGNEQFF

D: .
length: 12
J: TRBJ2-5
size: many
V: TRBV29-1
DNA: TGCAGCGTGAAGACACTCCAAGAGACCCAGTACTTC
CDR3: CSVKTLQETQYF

D: .
length: 14
J: TRBJ2-7
size: .
V: TRBV29-1
DNA: TGCAGCGTCGTACACGGGAGCTCCTACAATGAGCAGTACTTC
CDR3: CSVVHGSSYNEQYF

D: TRBD1
length: 16
J: TRBJ2-7
size: few
V: TRBV5-1
DNA: TGCGCCAGCAGCCTCGGACAGGGGATATTAACCTACGAGCAGTACTTC
CDR3: CASSLGQGILTYEQYF

D: .
length: 12
J: TRBJ2-3
size: few
V: TRBV20-1
DNA: TGCAGCACTACCTTTACAACAGATACGCAGTATTTT
CDR3: CSTTFTTDTQYF

D: .
length: 13
J: TRBJ1-1
size: .
V: TRBV20-1
DNA: TGCAGTGCTAGACACAATTTGAACACTGAAGCTTTCTTT
CDR3: CSARHNLNTEAFF

D: TRBD2
length: 12
J: TRBJ2-3
size: many
V: TRBV2
DNA: TGTGCCCCGGGAGGCAGCACAGATACGCAGTATTTT
CDR3: CAPGGSTDTQYF

D: .
length: 16
J: TRBJ2-7
size: few
V: TRBV6-5
DNA: TGTGCCAGCAGAGTCCTGAGACCCAGAGCCGGCGACGAGCAGTACTTC
CDR3: CASRVLRPRAGDEQYF

D: .
length: 15
J: TRBJ2-5
size: many
V: TRBV29-1
DNA: TGCAGCGTTGCAGCAGGGACGGATCTCCAAGAGACCCAGTACTTC
CDR3: CSVAAGTDLQETQYF

D: .
length: 14
J: TRBJ1-1
size: .
V: TRBV4-1
DNA: TGCGCCAGCAGCCACAGCCAGGGGCTAACTGAAGCTTTCTTT
CDR3: CASSHSQGLTEAFF

D: .
length: 15
J: TRBJ2-5
size: few
V: TRBV5-1
DNA: TGCGCCAGCAGCGGGACGGGGGCGAGAGGCGAGACCCAGTACTTC
CDR3: CASSGTGARGETQYF

D: .
length: 13
J: TRBJ1-2
size: .
V: TRBV24-1
DNA: TGTGTCACCAGCTCTGGCAACTACTATGGCTACACCTTC
CDR3: CVTSSGNYYGYTF

D: TRBD2
length: 20
J: TRBJ2-3
size: few
V: TRBV4-2
DNA: TGTGCCAGCAGCCCTCCCCCCGGGACTAGCGGGAGGATGAGCACAGATACGCAGTATTTT
CDR3: CASSPPPGTSGRMSTDTQYF

D: .
length: 16
J: TRBJ1-2
size: .
V: TRBV29-1
DNA: TGCAGCGTTGAGCCCCGAGTTACAGGGAGGAACTATGGCTACACCTTC
CDR3: CSVEPRVTGRNYGYTF

D: .
length: 13
J: TRBJ2-3
size: few
V: TRBV4-1
DNA: TGCGCCAGCAGCACCCAGACAGAAAATACGCAGTATTTT
CDR3: CASSTQTENTQYF

D: .
length: 16
J: TRBJ2-1
size: .
V: TRBV5-1
DNA: TGCGCCAGCAGCTTGGAGCTGCGGGGCTCCTACAATGAGCAGTTCTTC
CDR3: CASSLELRGSYNEQFF

D: .
length: 15
J: TRBJ2-3
size: few
V: TRBV20-1
DNA: TGCAGTGCTAGTCTCTGGCGGACTAGCACAGATACGCAGTATTTT
CDR3: CSASLWRTSTDTQYF

D: .
length: 13
J: TRBJ1-2
size: .
V: TRBV12-3/TRBV12-4
DNA: TGTGCCAGCAGTTTAGAGTCCCACTATGGCTACACCTTC
CDR3: CASSLESHYGYTF